A single TCR beta chain is shown here with its context. Its antigen remains unknown. Trimming took off 5 bases at V and 0 bases at J, with 5 bases between the two ends. The CDR3 length is 13 residues. Germline V lookup: CDR1 MNHEY, CDR2 SMNVEV (reference sequence). TCRdb keeps only in-frame clones here, not all; method: immunoSEQ multiplex PCR. The table lists 1.6 million or so clones, roughly 96% of them singletons. This entry belongs to a study of shared clonotypes between healthy human individuals. Study summary: The donor pool was made up of a couple of women and three men aged 18 to 49.

General study points: Naive subsets usually exceeded memory subsets in estimated richness.

The clonotype originates from a man aged 25 to 40 in good health. Sequencing used naive CD4+ T cells sorted from blood. Subset given: CD45RA+ positively selected. The chain has TRBV27 and TRBJ1-5, with no clear D. The CDR3 coding sequence is TGTGCCAGCAGTACTAATAGCAATCAGCCCCAGCATTTT. It specifies CASSTNSNQPQHF.